Here is one T cell receptor (beta chain) with its context. The antigen is not known. TCRdb re-called the reads with MiXCR, one entry per CDR3 protein. The sample has about 890,000 distinct CDR3 sequences; under 40% are singletons. Trimming removed 8 bases at V and 1 base at J, with 17 bases between. This CDR3 region has 15 residues. CDR1 and CDR2 (germline): SEHNR, FQNEAQ (reference sequence). The sample originates from a study of T cell repertoires in cytomegalovirus infection. Overall study context: Researchers turned to recently identified HLA-C-restricted CMV epitopes as well as well-studied HLA-B-restricted ones.

V usage is TRBV7-9 and J usage is TRBJ1-1; unclear D gene. Sequencing was performed on cultured CD8+ T cells from PBMCs, taken from culture after CMV antigen stimulation. This sequence was found in a human donor in good health (CMV status not recorded). Some clones in this sample may be carry-over from other donors' samples. CDR3 region: CASQSIAGSNTEAFF. As DNA, the CDR3 is TGTGCCAGCCAATCCATAGCCGGGTCGAACACTGAAGCTTTCTTT.